The rows below give T cell receptor beta chains drawn from one sample of a study of cytomegalovirus exposure and HLA in healthy donors. Here immunoSEQ multiplex PCR was the method, and the copy in TCRdb shows in-frame clones only, minus some. The sample records under 200,000 clones, about three quarters being singletons. Sequenced sample: PBMCs. All receptors derive from a man younger than 30 in good health and CMV-seronegative. CDR3s include the opening cysteine and the closing phenylalanine or tryptophan. Fields, in order: CDR3 protein, D gene, V gene, CDR3 length, clone size. D genes are given only for firm matches. The size entry is marked missing in some rows and otherwise reads once, few, many or a size class.

cdr3_aa: CASSCPGVDYEQYF
d_call: NA
v_call: TRBV11-3
cdr3_length: 14
clone_size: NA

cdr3_aa: CASSLAGGRDTQYF
d_call: NA
v_call: TRBV7-2
cdr3_length: 14
clone_size: NA

cdr3_aa: CASSPFQRGNGELFF
d_call: TRBD2
v_call: TRBV18
cdr3_length: 15
clone_size: NA

cdr3_aa: CASSIGRSNNEQFF
d_call: NA
v_call: TRBV19
cdr3_length: 14
clone_size: few

cdr3_aa: CASASSGNTEAFF
d_call: NA
v_call: TRBV9
cdr3_length: 13
clone_size: NA

cdr3_aa: CASSWTGGNTDTQYF
d_call: TRBD1
v_call: TRBV6-5
cdr3_length: 15
clone_size: NA

cdr3_aa: CASSPRTAVYEQYF
d_call: NA
v_call: TRBV27
cdr3_length: 14
clone_size: NA

cdr3_aa: CASSPRDRTVSYEQYF
d_call: TRBD1
v_call: TRBV27
cdr3_length: 16
clone_size: NA

cdr3_aa: CASSFRGLAGNEQFF
d_call: TRBD2
v_call: TRBV7-9
cdr3_length: 15
clone_size: once

cdr3_aa: CASSRPASGGGNEQFF
d_call: NA
v_call: TRBV2
cdr3_length: 16
clone_size: NA

cdr3_aa: CASRPSSGSVETQYF
d_call: TRBD2
v_call: TRBV2
cdr3_length: 15
clone_size: few

cdr3_aa: CASSSRQGRYGYTF
d_call: TRBD1
v_call: TRBV11-2
cdr3_length: 14
clone_size: NA

cdr3_aa: CASSQGTGDEKLFF
d_call: TRBD1
v_call: TRBV4-3
cdr3_length: 14
clone_size: few

cdr3_aa: CASSSPGQGSGEQYF
d_call: TRBD1
v_call: TRBV28
cdr3_length: 15
clone_size: NA

cdr3_aa: CASSRGLAEQETQYF
d_call: TRBD2
v_call: TRBV6-5
cdr3_length: 15
clone_size: NA

cdr3_aa: CASSQFDKETQYF
d_call: NA
v_call: TRBV4-1
cdr3_length: 13
clone_size: NA

cdr3_aa: CASSQALSGYSNQPQHF
d_call: NA
v_call: TRBV4-1
cdr3_length: 17
clone_size: NA

cdr3_aa: CASSPTSGVYNEQFF
d_call: TRBD2
v_call: TRBV6-1
cdr3_length: 15
clone_size: NA

cdr3_aa: CASSLGRGQETQYF
d_call: NA
v_call: TRBV5-1
cdr3_length: 14
clone_size: NA

cdr3_aa: CASSQDSGTLREQYF
d_call: TRBD2
v_call: TRBV4-1
cdr3_length: 15
clone_size: NA

cdr3_aa: CASSLDRDQREQYF
d_call: TRBD1
v_call: TRBV6-5
cdr3_length: 14
clone_size: NA

cdr3_aa: CASSSLAGSYEQYF
d_call: TRBD2
v_call: TRBV7-8
cdr3_length: 14
clone_size: NA

cdr3_aa: CASSYTGGADGYTF
d_call: NA
v_call: TRBV5-4
cdr3_length: 14
clone_size: NA

cdr3_aa: CASSLQRREDNEQFF
d_call: NA
v_call: TRBV5-4
cdr3_length: 15
clone_size: few

cdr3_aa: CASSESGAGANVLTF
d_call: NA
v_call: TRBV10-1
cdr3_length: 15
clone_size: few

cdr3_aa: CASSLSGGVVTDTQYF
d_call: TRBD2
v_call: TRBV7-4
cdr3_length: 16
clone_size: once

cdr3_aa: CASSLGAGGKNIQYF
d_call: NA
v_call: TRBV5-5
cdr3_length: 15
clone_size: NA

cdr3_aa: CASSEARLNPYF
d_call: NA
v_call: TRBV6-1
cdr3_length: 12
clone_size: NA

cdr3_aa: CASSAPVQGASYEQYF
d_call: TRBD1
v_call: TRBV5-4
cdr3_length: 16
clone_size: NA

cdr3_aa: CASSLAGRGSDQPQHF
d_call: TRBD1
v_call: TRBV7-2
cdr3_length: 16
clone_size: NA

cdr3_aa: CASRRGLAGVLRYNEQFF
d_call: TRBD2
v_call: TRBV28
cdr3_length: 18
clone_size: NA

cdr3_aa: CATSRARDWSSYEQYF
d_call: NA
v_call: TRBV15
cdr3_length: 16
clone_size: NA

cdr3_aa: CASSYSEGPYGYTF
d_call: NA
v_call: TRBV6-6
cdr3_length: 14
clone_size: NA

cdr3_aa: CASSVTGTSGSDTQYF
d_call: TRBD2
v_call: TRBV9
cdr3_length: 16
clone_size: NA

cdr3_aa: CASRKGQGETQYF
d_call: TRBD1
v_call: TRBV6-1
cdr3_length: 13
clone_size: NA

cdr3_aa: CASSPQGGGPNYGYTF
d_call: NA
v_call: TRBV28
cdr3_length: 16
clone_size: NA

cdr3_aa: CASSLSGPSSSYNEQFF
d_call: NA
v_call: TRBV27
cdr3_length: 17
clone_size: once

cdr3_aa: CASSWTGKDGYTF
d_call: TRBD1
v_call: TRBV7-9
cdr3_length: 13
clone_size: NA

cdr3_aa: CASSLSPPLNIPGGEQYF
d_call: TRBD2
v_call: TRBV27
cdr3_length: 18
clone_size: NA

cdr3_aa: CASFSEVSYNEQFF
d_call: NA
v_call: TRBV28
cdr3_length: 14
clone_size: few